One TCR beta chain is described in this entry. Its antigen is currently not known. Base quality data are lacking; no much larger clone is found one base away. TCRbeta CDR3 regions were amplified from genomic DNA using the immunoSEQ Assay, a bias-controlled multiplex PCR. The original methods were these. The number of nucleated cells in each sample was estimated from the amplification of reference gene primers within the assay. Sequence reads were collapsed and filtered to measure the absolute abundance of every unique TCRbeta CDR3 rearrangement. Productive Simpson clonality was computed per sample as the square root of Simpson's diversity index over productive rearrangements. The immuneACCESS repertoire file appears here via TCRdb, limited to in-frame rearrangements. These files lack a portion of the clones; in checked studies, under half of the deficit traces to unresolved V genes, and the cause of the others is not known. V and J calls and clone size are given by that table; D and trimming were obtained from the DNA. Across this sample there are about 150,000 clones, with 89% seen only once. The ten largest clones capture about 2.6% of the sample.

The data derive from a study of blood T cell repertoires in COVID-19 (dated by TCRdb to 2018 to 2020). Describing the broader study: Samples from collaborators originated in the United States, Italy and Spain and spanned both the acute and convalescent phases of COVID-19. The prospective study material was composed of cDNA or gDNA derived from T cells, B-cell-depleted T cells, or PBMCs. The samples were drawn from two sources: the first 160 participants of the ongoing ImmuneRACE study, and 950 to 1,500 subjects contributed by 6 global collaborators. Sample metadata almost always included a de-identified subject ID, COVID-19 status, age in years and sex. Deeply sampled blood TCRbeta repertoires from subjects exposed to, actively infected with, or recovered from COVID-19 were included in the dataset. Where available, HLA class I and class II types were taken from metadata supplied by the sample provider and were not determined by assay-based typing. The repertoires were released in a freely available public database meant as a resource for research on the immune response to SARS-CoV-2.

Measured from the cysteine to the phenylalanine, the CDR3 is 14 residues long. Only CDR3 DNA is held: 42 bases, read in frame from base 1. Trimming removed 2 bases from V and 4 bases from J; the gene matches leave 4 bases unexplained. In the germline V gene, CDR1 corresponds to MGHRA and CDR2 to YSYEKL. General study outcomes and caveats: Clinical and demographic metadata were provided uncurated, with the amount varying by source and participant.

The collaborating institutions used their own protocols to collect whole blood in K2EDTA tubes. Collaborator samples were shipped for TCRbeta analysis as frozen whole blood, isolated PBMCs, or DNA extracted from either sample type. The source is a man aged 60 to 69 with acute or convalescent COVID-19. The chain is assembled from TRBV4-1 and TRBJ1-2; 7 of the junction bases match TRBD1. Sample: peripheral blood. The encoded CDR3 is CASSQTDRVYGYTF. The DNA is TGCGCCAGCAGCCAAACTGACAGGGTCTATGGCTACACCTTC.